These T cell receptor beta chains were read from a single sample in a study of blood T cell repertoires in COVID-19. Assay used: immunoSEQ multiplex PCR; TCRdb lists only in-frame clones, some missing. The repertoire includes some 300,000 clones, roughly 88% of them detected once, and around 1% sits in the top ten. The source material was PBMCs or T cells enriched from blood (not recorded which). The receptors were sampled from a woman under 40 who had recovered from COVID-19. Both conserved end residues are part of each CDR3. D genes are given only for firm matches. Clone size appears in some rows only: once, few, many, or a class for an expanded clone.

clone_size: -; d_call: -; j_call: TRBJ1-3; v_call: TRBV5-5; cdr3_nt: TGTGCCAGCAGCTTGGAAGGCAGGGCTGGAAACACCATATATTTT; cdr3_aa: CASSLEGRAGNTIYF
clone_size: few; d_call: TRBD1; j_call: TRBJ2-7; v_call: TRBV6-5; cdr3_nt: TGTGCCAGCAGAGGGACAGTTACCTACGAGCAGTACTTC; cdr3_aa: CASRGTVTYEQYF
clone_size: -; d_call: TRBD2; j_call: TRBJ2-3; v_call: TRBV2; cdr3_nt: TGTGCCATCCGTAGCGGGATTTCTTCAGATACGCAGTATTTT; cdr3_aa: CAIRSGISSDTQYF
clone_size: -; d_call: -; j_call: TRBJ1-1; v_call: TRBV27; cdr3_nt: TGTGCCAGCAGTTCAATCCCCAGACGGGAGAACACTGAAGCTTTCTTT; cdr3_aa: CASSSIPRRENTEAFF
clone_size: -; d_call: -; j_call: TRBJ1-1; v_call: TRBV7-9; cdr3_nt: TGTGCCAGCAGCCTACCCTCTGAAGCTTTCTTT; cdr3_aa: CASSLPSEAFF
clone_size: -; d_call: -; j_call: TRBJ2-2; v_call: TRBV4-2; cdr3_nt: TGTGCCAGCAGCCGCGAGGGCGGCGGAGCTAACACCGGGGAGCTGTTTTTT; cdr3_aa: CASSREGGGANTGELFF
clone_size: -; d_call: -; j_call: TRBJ2-5; v_call: TRBV12-3/TRBV12-4; cdr3_nt: TGTGCCAGCAGTCCCCTCGGGGTAAAGACCCAGTACTTC; cdr3_aa: CASSPLGVKTQYF
clone_size: -; d_call: -; j_call: TRBJ1-1; v_call: TRBV14; cdr3_nt: TGTGCCAGCAGTCGATTCAGATCAAGGAACACTGAAGCTTTCTTT; cdr3_aa: CASSRFRSRNTEAFF
clone_size: -; d_call: -; j_call: TRBJ1-3; v_call: TRBV21-1; cdr3_nt: TGTGCCAGCAGCATGCGTATAGGAGCTGGAAACACCATATATTTT; cdr3_aa: CASSMRIGAGNTIYF
clone_size: -; d_call: TRBD2; j_call: TRBJ2-3; v_call: TRBV7-2; cdr3_nt: TGTGCCAGCAGCTTAGCCCTCCAGCGGGGGGGCGTGACAGATACGCAGTATTTT; cdr3_aa: CASSLALQRGGVTDTQYF
clone_size: -; d_call: -; j_call: TRBJ1-3; v_call: TRBV7-9; cdr3_nt: TGTGCCAGCAGCTCGAGGCGAACGGCGCCTGGAAACACCATATATTTT; cdr3_aa: CASSSRRTAPGNTIYF
clone_size: -; d_call: -; j_call: TRBJ1-5; v_call: TRBV4-3; cdr3_nt: TGCGCCAGCAGCCAATCTCTGAATCAGCCCCAGCATTTT; cdr3_aa: CASSQSLNQPQHF
clone_size: -; d_call: -; j_call: TRBJ1-5; v_call: TRBV7-9; cdr3_nt: TGTGCCAGCGGCAGCAATCAGCCCCAGCATTTT; cdr3_aa: CASGSNQPQHF
clone_size: -; d_call: TRBD2; j_call: TRBJ2-3; v_call: TRBV9; cdr3_nt: TGTGCCAGCAGCGAAGGACTAGCGAACACAGATACGCAGTATTTT; cdr3_aa: CASSEGLANTDTQYF
clone_size: -; d_call: -; j_call: TRBJ2-1; v_call: TRBV28; cdr3_nt: TGTGCCAGCAGTTCCCTGGGCAGGGGTTTCGATGAGCAGTTCTTC; cdr3_aa: CASSSLGRGFDEQFF
clone_size: -; d_call: -; j_call: TRBJ1-5; v_call: TRBV28; cdr3_nt: TGTGCCAGCAGCCCCCTATTAGGGGGGAGGGGACAGCCCCAGCATTTT; cdr3_aa: CASSPLLGGRGQPQHF
clone_size: -; d_call: -; j_call: TRBJ2-6; v_call: TRBV30; cdr3_nt: TGTGCCTGGAGTGACGGGGTCTTAGGGGCCAACGTCCTGACTTTC; cdr3_aa: CAWSDGVLGANVLTF
clone_size: -; d_call: -; j_call: TRBJ1-1; v_call: TRBV28; cdr3_nt: TGTGCCAGCAATATAGACACAGAGTGGACTGAAGCTTTCTTT; cdr3_aa: CASNIDTEWTEAFF
clone_size: once; d_call: -; j_call: TRBJ1-2; v_call: TRBV6-5; cdr3_nt: TGTGCCAGCAGGAACCGGGGGATTAGTGGCTACACCTTC; cdr3_aa: CASRNRGISGYTF
clone_size: -; d_call: -; j_call: TRBJ1-1; v_call: TRBV5-1; cdr3_nt: TGCGCCAGCAGCTTTACAGCGAACACTGAAGCTTTCTTT; cdr3_aa: CASSFTANTEAFF
clone_size: -; d_call: -; j_call: TRBJ2-5; v_call: TRBV7-9; cdr3_nt: TGTGCCAGCAGTTTTCGGGATAGAGAGACCCAGTACTTC; cdr3_aa: CASSFRDRETQYF
clone_size: -; d_call: -; j_call: TRBJ2-7; v_call: TRBV7-7; cdr3_nt: TGTGCCAGCAGCTTGGCCGCGGGAAGTGGGTACGAGCAGTACTTC; cdr3_aa: CASSLAAGSGYEQYF
clone_size: -; d_call: -; j_call: TRBJ1-6; v_call: TRBV28; cdr3_nt: TGTGCCAGCAGTCTCCGACCCGGTCGGGGGTTCTCCTATAATTCACCCCTCCACTTT; cdr3_aa: CASSLRPGRGFSYNSPLHF
clone_size: -; d_call: TRBD1; j_call: TRBJ1-2; v_call: TRBV9; cdr3_nt: TGTGCCAGCAGCGTCGGGACAGCCCTTAACTATGGCTACACCTTC; cdr3_aa: CASSVGTALNYGYTF
clone_size: -; d_call: -; j_call: TRBJ2-3; v_call: TRBV19; cdr3_nt: TGTGCCAGTAGTATAAAGGGCGGGCCTAGCACAGATACGCAGTATTTT; cdr3_aa: CASSIKGGPSTDTQYF
clone_size: once; d_call: TRBD2; j_call: TRBJ2-5; v_call: TRBV18; cdr3_nt: TGTGCCAGCTCTCCCTCAGGCACTAGCGGGAATGGTCGCCAGTACTTC; cdr3_aa: CASSPSGTSGNGRQYF
clone_size: -; d_call: -; j_call: TRBJ2-2; v_call: TRBV5-1; cdr3_nt: TGCGCCAGCAGCCCCGACTGGCCCGGGGAGCTGTTTTTT; cdr3_aa: CASSPDWPGELFF
clone_size: -; d_call: -; j_call: TRBJ2-7; v_call: TRBV19; cdr3_nt: TGTGCCAGTAAGGAGGGCGGTGGCCGGGGGATCTACGAGCAGTACTTC; cdr3_aa: CASKEGGGRGIYEQYF
clone_size: once; d_call: TRBD1; j_call: TRBJ2-7; v_call: TRBV9; cdr3_nt: TGTGCCAGCAGCCCCCTTGGACAGGGGCACGAGCAGTACTTC; cdr3_aa: CASSPLGQGHEQYF
clone_size: -; d_call: TRBD2; j_call: TRBJ2-1; v_call: TRBV5-1; cdr3_nt: TGCGCCAGCAGCGGGGGACTAGCGCCCTCCCCGAATGAGCAGTTCTTC; cdr3_aa: CASSGGLAPSPNEQFF
clone_size: -; d_call: -; j_call: TRBJ1-4; v_call: TRBV7-9; cdr3_nt: TGTGCCAGCAGCTTAGACAGGGAAGGTGGAAAACTGTTTTTT; cdr3_aa: CASSLDREGGKLFF
clone_size: -; d_call: TRBD1; j_call: TRBJ1-1; v_call: TRBV7-9; cdr3_nt: TGTGCCAGCACCCCAGGGGGGAAGAACACTGAAGCTTTCTTT; cdr3_aa: CASTPGGKNTEAFF
clone_size: -; d_call: TRBD1; j_call: TRBJ1-2; v_call: TRBV7-9; cdr3_nt: TGTGCCAGCGGACAGGCCCCCGGCTATGGCTACACCTTC; cdr3_aa: CASGQAPGYGYTF
clone_size: -; d_call: -; j_call: TRBJ1-4; v_call: TRBV30; cdr3_nt: TGTGCCTGGAGTGTATATGCGGGAGGGCTCGAAAAACTGTTTTTT; cdr3_aa: CAWSVYAGGLEKLFF
clone_size: few; d_call: -; j_call: TRBJ1-1; v_call: TRBV6-5; cdr3_nt: TGTGCCAGCAGTTACTCTCCCAAGGAACTGAGGACTGAAGCTTTCTTT; cdr3_aa: CASSYSPKELRTEAFF
clone_size: -; d_call: TRBD1; j_call: TRBJ1-2; v_call: TRBV9; cdr3_nt: TGTGCCAGCAGCGTATTCGACAGGGGTGGCTACACCTTC; cdr3_aa: CASSVFDRGGYTF
clone_size: -; d_call: -; j_call: TRBJ2-7; v_call: TRBV5-6; cdr3_nt: TGTGCCAGCAGCCTGGGACACCGGGGTGGTTACGAGCAGTACTTC; cdr3_aa: CASSLGHRGGYEQYF
clone_size: many; d_call: -; j_call: TRBJ1-2; v_call: TRBV3-1/TRBV3-2; cdr3_nt: TGTGCCAGCAGCCAAGCGGGAGTCGTTGATGGCTACACCTTC; cdr3_aa: CASSQAGVVDGYTF
clone_size: once; d_call: TRBD1; j_call: TRBJ1-1; v_call: TRBV7-9; cdr3_nt: TGTGCCAGCAGCTCCCGGGACAGACCGAACACTGAAGCTTTCTTT; cdr3_aa: CASSSRDRPNTEAFF
clone_size: -; d_call: -; j_call: TRBJ2-1; v_call: TRBV6-1; cdr3_nt: TGTGCCAGCAGTGAAGCCACAGGGTCTGATGAGCAGTTCTTC; cdr3_aa: CASSEATGSDEQFF
clone_size: -; d_call: TRBD1; j_call: TRBJ1-6; v_call: TRBV27; cdr3_nt: TGTGCCAGCAGGCTGAAATGGGACAGACGACAAGTGGGATCACCCCTCCACTTT; cdr3_aa: CASRLKWDRRQVGSPLHF
clone_size: -; d_call: -; j_call: TRBJ2-1; v_call: TRBV7-2; cdr3_nt: TGTGCCAGCAGCTTAGAAGGGACTGCGACCTACAATGAGCAGTTCTTC; cdr3_aa: CASSLEGTATYNEQFF
clone_size: -; d_call: -; j_call: TRBJ1-1; v_call: TRBV6-5; cdr3_nt: TGTGCCAGCAGTTACTCTACGGGGGAAGCTTTCTTT; cdr3_aa: CASSYSTGEAFF
clone_size: -; d_call: TRBD1; j_call: TRBJ1-4; v_call: TRBV10-3; cdr3_nt: TGTGCCATCAGTGCGGACAGGGAGGGTGAAAAACTGTTTTTT; cdr3_aa: CAISADREGEKLFF
clone_size: -; d_call: -; j_call: TRBJ2-7; v_call: TRBV3-1/TRBV3-2; cdr3_nt: TGTGCCAGCAGCCAAGAGTTCTCCGAGCAGTACTTC; cdr3_aa: CASSQEFSEQYF
clone_size: -; d_call: TRBD2; j_call: TRBJ2-1; v_call: TRBV3-1/TRBV3-2; cdr3_nt: TGTGCCAGCAGCCCAACACCGGGACTAGCGGGAGGGCCAGGGGGTGAGCAGTTCTTC; cdr3_aa: CASSPTPGLAGGPGGEQFF
clone_size: -; d_call: TRBD2; j_call: TRBJ2-1; v_call: TRBV9; cdr3_nt: TGTGCCAGCAGCGTAGACGGTCGGGGGGACAATGAGCAGTTCTTC; cdr3_aa: CASSVDGRGDNEQFF
clone_size: -; d_call: -; j_call: TRBJ2-3; v_call: TRBV28; cdr3_nt: TGTGCCAGCAGTCCTCAAAGCGGGAGCACAGATACGCAGTATTTT; cdr3_aa: CASSPQSGSTDTQYF
clone_size: -; d_call: TRBD1; j_call: TRBJ2-2; v_call: TRBV14; cdr3_nt: TGTGCCAGCAGCCCCTACGGGACAGGTGGTTCGGTGACCGGGGAGCTGTTTTTT; cdr3_aa: CASSPYGTGGSVTGELFF
clone_size: -; d_call: TRBD1; j_call: TRBJ1-4; v_call: TRBV7-9; cdr3_nt: TGTGCCAGCACGGACAGGGATAATGAAAAACTGTTTTTT; cdr3_aa: CASTDRDNEKLFF
clone_size: -; d_call: -; j_call: TRBJ2-7; v_call: TRBV5-1; cdr3_nt: TGCGCCAGCAGCTTTCAAGCAAGCTCCTACGAGCAGTACTTC; cdr3_aa: CASSFQASSYEQYF
clone_size: -; d_call: -; j_call: TRBJ1-2; v_call: TRBV5-5; cdr3_nt: TGTGCCAGCAGCTCTCGGGGGAGCGGGCCAAATTATGGCTACACCTTC; cdr3_aa: CASSSRGSGPNYGYTF
clone_size: -; d_call: -; j_call: TRBJ2-7; v_call: TRBV13; cdr3_nt: TGTGCCAGCACCACTGTGTCTAGAGAGCAGTACTTC; cdr3_aa: CASTTVSREQYF
clone_size: -; d_call: TRBD1; j_call: TRBJ1-6; v_call: TRBV6-5; cdr3_nt: TGTGCCAGCAGTTACAGGGGGCGCTTAGCACCCCTCCACTTT; cdr3_aa: CASSYRGRLAPLHF
clone_size: -; d_call: TRBD1; j_call: TRBJ1-1; v_call: TRBV9; cdr3_nt: TGTGCCAGCAGCGTAGAAGGGGGCCTTTTAGCCTCTGAAGCTTTCTTT; cdr3_aa: CASSVEGGLLASEAFF